Following are 28 T cell receptor beta chains from one sample sequenced in a study of beta chain features in type 1 diabetes. TCRB transcripts that were expressed got sequenced, as all of the isolated RNA had been reverse transcribed. TCRdb's copy holds only in-frame clones and misses some; the assay was immunoSEQ multiplex PCR. The table records just over 600,000 clones, around a sixth of them present only once. The sequencing input was naive CD4+ T cells from blood. The origin of the receptors is a man between 18 and 29 years old in good health.

J is TRBJ2-7 and V is TRBV7-3; 8 nucleotides agree with TRBD1. The CDR3 has 15 amino acids. The V segment lost 2 bases and the J segment 1 base; nucleotides outside the gene matches: 4. Germline assignment: CDR1 SGHTA and CDR2 FQGTGA. The CDR3 DNA sequence: TGTGCCAGCAGCTTAGGACAGGGACCTTCCTACGAGCAGTACTTC. Translation: CASSLGQGPSYEQYF.

The chain couples TRBV30 to TRBJ1-1, with D hard to call. Deletions cut 3 bases from V and 4 bases from J, with 12 bases between. Germline values: CDR1 GTSNPN, CDR2 SVGIG (reference sequence). The CDR3 is 13 amino acids. As DNA, the CDR3 is TGTGCCTGGAGACCCATCCCCGCCACTGAAGCTTTCTTT. Translated: CAWRPIPATEAFF.

A few counts support this clone. The chain employs TRBV29-1 and TRBJ1-1; a possible D gene is TRBD1 (6 bases). CDR3 length: 11 amino acids. The germline V gene has CDR1 SQVTM and CDR2 ANQGSEA. CDR3 nucleotide sequence: TGCAGGTACAGGGAGGGCACTGAAGCTTTCTTT. This gives the protein CRYREGTEAFF. The entire variable domain, with the rest obtained from reference TRBV29-1 and TRBJ1-1, is as follows: SAVISQKPSRDICQRGTSLTIQCQVDSQVTMMFWYRQQPGQSLTLIATANQGSEATYESGFVIDKFPISRPNLTFSTLTVSNMSPEDSSIYLCRYREGTEAFFGQGTRLTVV.

The sample holds a few counts of this clone. This chain links TRBV7-2 with TRBJ2-3, with D possibly being TRBD1 (5 bases). The CDR3 is made up of 12 amino acids. Germline V gene lookup returns CDR1 SGHTA and CDR2 FQGNSA. V lost 2 bases and J 9 bases, leaving 9 bases between the germline ends. The CDR3 spells CASSLSPGTQYF. The CDR3 DNA follows: TGTGCCAGCAGCTTATCCCCAGGGACGCAGTATTTT.

This chain connects TRBV7-2 to TRBJ2-7, with a weak D call TRBD2 (6 bases). V lost 1 base and J 6 bases, leaving 13 bases between the germline ends. Germline CDR1 is SGHTA and CDR2 is FQGNSA. The CDR3 is made up of 14 amino acids. CDR3 DNA sequence: TGTGCCAGCAGCTTAGGCGACGGGACTCCCGAGCAGTACTTC. Translating it yields CASSLGDGTPEQYF. Combining the CDR3 with reference TRBV7-2 and TRBJ2-7 gives the whole variable domain GAGVSQSPSNKVTEKGKDVELRCDPISGHTALYWYRQSLGQGLEFLIYFQGNSAPDKSGLPSDRFSAERTGGSVSTLTIQRTQQEDSAVYLCASSLGDGTPEQYFGPGTRLTVT.

This clone was counted a few times. This same CDR3 is encoded by further DNA sequences in the sample. The V and J genes are TRBV4-3 and TRBJ1-5, with no clear D. CDR1 is LGHNA, CDR2 YSLEER, per germline. The CDR3 contains 13 residues. Deletions cut 3 bases from V and 6 bases from J, with 9 bases between. This chain's CDR3 is CASSQGERQPQHF. The CDR3 coding sequence is TGCGCCAGCAGCCAGGGTGAGCGTCAGCCCCAGCATTTT.

The rearrangement joins TRBV14 to TRBJ2-7, with D tentatively TRBD2 (5 bases). V lost 4 bases and J lost 0, with 7 bases in between. Per the germline V gene, CDR1 is SGHDN and CDR2 is FVKESK. The CDR3 totals 13 residues. This CDR3 is CASSRTFSYEQYF. Written as DNA, the CDR3 is TGTGCCAGCAGCCGGACTTTCTCCTACGAGCAGTACTTC.

This chain uses TRBV14 with TRBJ1-6; 11 nucleotides match TRBD1. The CDR3 has 19 amino acids. J gave up 3 bases and V 4 bases, and 11 bases lay outside the gene matches. CDR1 and CDR2 from the germline V gene are SGHDN and FVKESK. CDR3: CASSPRGQGAFGYNSPLHF. The CDR3 nucleotides read TGTGCCAGCAGCCCTCGTGGACAGGGGGCCTTTGGCTATAATTCACCCCTCCACTTT.

This clone turned up a few times. One end of the junction is discordant with germline, which a read error may explain. This chain joins TRBV6-5 and TRBJ2-1; D ambiguous. This CDR3 is 13 amino acids long. Germline V lookup: CDR1 MNHEY, CDR2 SVGAGI. The chain's CDR3 is CASSPPFASMLIF. The DNA for the CDR3 is TGTGCCAGCAGTCCCCCTTTCGCTTCCATGCTCATCTTC.

This clone was observed a handful of times. This chain connects TRBV18 to TRBJ2-7; no firm D call. V was trimmed by 2 bases and J by 3 bases, leaving 8 bases between them. This CDR3 has 13 residues. Germline CDR1 is KGHSH and CDR2 is LQKENI. In DNA, the CDR3 is TGTGCCAGCTCACCAGGGGATCACTACGAGCAGTACTTC. This encodes CASSPGDHYEQYF.

The V call is TRBV5-1, the J call TRBJ2-2; no firm D call. The germline V gene encodes CDR1 SGHRS and CDR2 YFSETQ. The CDR3 contains 15 residues. With 2 bases removed from V and 2 bases from J, the gap between germline ends came to 10 bases. This CDR3 reads CASSFGQVNTGELFF. The CDR3 DNA reads TGCGCCAGCAGCTTCGGGCAAGTTAACACCGGGGAGCTGTTTTTT.

This clone was counted between two and nine times. The gene calls are TRBV6-5 and TRBJ2-7; D unclear. Trimming cost V 0 bases and J 0 bases, with 6 bases left between them. This CDR3 is built from 14 residues. Germline V CDR1 and CDR2: MNHEY, SVGAGI. DNA of the CDR3: TGTGCCAGCAGTTACTCGCACAGCTCCTACGAGCAGTACTTC. It translates to CASSYSHSSYEQYF.

J is TRBJ2-1 and V is TRBV28; possible D gene TRBD1, 10 bases. Per germline, CDR1 MDHEN and CDR2 SYDVKM. CDR3 length: 18 amino acids. With 7 bases removed from V and 15 bases from J, the gap between germline ends came to 37 bases. As DNA, the CDR3 is TGTGCCAGCACCCCTGAGGGACAGGGGCGAAGGCCGGGACTAGCAGGGTTCTTC. This encodes CASTPEGQGRRPGLAGFF.

The chain is built from TRBV4-1 and TRBJ2-7, with TRBD2 identical over 10 bases. This CDR3 is 16 amino acids long. Germline V gene sequence: CDR1 MGHRA, CDR2 YSYEKL. V shed 3 bases, J shed 2 bases, and the junction held 7 bases outside the gene matches. DNA for the CDR3: TGCGCCAGCAGCCACGTTGGGACTAGCGCGGCCTACGAGCAGTACTTC. Its translation: CASSHVGTSAAYEQYF.

This clone has a handful of counts. V gene TRBV30 combines with J gene TRBJ2-7, with 8 bases matching TRBD1. The trim removed 4 bases at V and 5 bases at J, leaving 10 bases unmatched. This CDR3 has 14 residues. Germline V gives CDR1 GTSNPN, CDR2 SVGIG (reference sequence). The CDR3 sequence is CAWNLRGPEDEQYF. The CDR3 nucleotides are TGTGCCTGGAATCTCAGGGGGCCGGAGGACGAGCAGTACTTC.

The chain links TRBV4-3 to TRBJ2-5, with D perhaps being TRBD1 or TRBD2 (7 bases each). V lost 3 bases and J 5 bases, leaving 13 bases between the germline ends. Germline values: CDR1 LGHNA, CDR2 YSLEER. The CDR3 runs 14 residues. The DNA for the CDR3 is TGCGCCAGCAGCCACCGACAGGGAGGGGAGACCCAGTACTTC. It yields the protein CASSHRQGGETQYF.

About this clone itself: This sample includes further DNA sequences coding for the same CDR3. The CDR3 sequence: CASSPSTANTGELFF. DNA of the CDR3: TGTGCCAGCTCACCGAGCACAGCCAATACCGGGGAGCTGTTTTTT. The chain is built from TRBV18 and TRBJ2-2, with D unclear. Trimming removed 3 bases at V and 5 bases at J, with 13 bases between. Germline V gene data show CDR1 as KGHSH and CDR2 as LQKENI. The CDR3 contains 15 residues.

V usage is TRBV5-6 and J usage is TRBJ2-6; 8 nucleotides agree with TRBD2. Trimming at V came to 3 bases and at J to 0 bases, leaving 8 bases not matched to a gene. CDR3 length: 18 amino acids. Germline CDR1 is SGHDT and CDR2 is YYEEEE. CDR3 coding DNA: TGTGCCAGCAGCTCCAACGGGGGGGCCCGCTCTGGGGCCAACGTCCTGACTTTC. Residues: CASSSNGGARSGANVLTF.

A few counts support this clone. V usage is TRBV6-5 and J usage is TRBJ2-7; D remains unclear. Deletions cut 2 bases from V and 2 bases from J, with 10 bases between. Germline CDR1 and CDR2: MNHEY and SVGAGI. The CDR3 consists of 14 residues. The CDR3: CASSYRVETYEQYF. CDR3 in DNA: TGTGCCAGCAGTTACAGGGTCGAGACCTACGAGCAGTACTTC.

The rearrangement joins TRBV7-2 to TRBJ2-7; TRBD1 aligns across 7 bases. CDR1 and CDR2 (germline): SGHTA, FQGNSA. CDR3 length equals 14 residues. The junction had 4 bases not matched to a gene; V was cut back by 4 bases and J by 1 base. The CDR3 DNA reads as TGTGCCAGCAGCTCCGGGACAGTGTCCTACGAGCAGTACTTC. It specifies CASSSGTVSYEQYF. Filled out from reference TRBV7-2 and TRBJ2-7, the complete variable domain reads GAGVSQSPSNKVTEKGKDVELRCDPISGHTALYWYRQSLGQGLEFLIYFQGNSAPDKSGLPSDRFSAERTGGSVSTLTIQRTQQEDSAVYLCASSSGTVSYEQYFGPGTRLTVT.

This clone showed up just a few times. The chain uses TRBV20-1 and TRBJ1-1, with D perhaps matching TRBD1 (5 bases). CDR1 and CDR2 from the germline V gene are DFQATT and SNEGSKA (reference sequence). The CDR3 is made up of 10 amino acids. The CDR3 nucleotides read TGCAGCCGAACCCGGGGCGGGGCTTTCTTT. Its translation: CSRTRGGAFF.

This clone showed up just a few times. The chain has TRBV25-1 and TRBJ2-1, with a tentative D call TRBD2 (5 bases). The germline CDR1 and CDR2 sequences are MGHDK and SYGVNS. The CDR3 has 14 amino acids. V lost 6 bases and J lost 5, with 14 bases in between. CDR3 sequence: CASSKAGINNEQFF. As DNA, the CDR3 is TGTGCCAGCAGCAAAGCCGGGATTAACAATGAGCAGTTCTTC.

This rearrangement joins TRBV7-3 to TRBJ1-1, with D maybe TRBD1 (5 bases). The CDR3 extends over 14 amino acids. Trimming took off 3 bases at V and 5 bases at J, with 13 bases between the two ends. Germline V gene data show CDR1 as SGHTA and CDR2 as FQGTGA. The CDR3: CASSLTAGRTEAFF. DNA of the CDR3: TGTGCCAGCAGCTTGACAGCGGGGAGGACTGAAGCTTTCTTT.

V and J are TRBV7-3 and TRBJ1-1; D is uncertain. Trimming cost V 5 bases and J 11 bases, with 12 bases left between them. CDR1 SGHTA and CDR2 FQGTGA come from the germline V gene. The CDR3 covers 11 residues. The CDR3 sequence: CASSAGVEAFF. The CDR3 DNA sequence: TGTGCCAGCAGCGCCGGGGTGGAGGCTTTCTTT.

V is TRBV18 and J is TRBJ2-2, with TRBD1 matching 9 bases. Germline loops: CDR1 KGHSH, CDR2 LQKENI. Trimming removed 6 bases from V and 0 bases from J; junction bases left unmatched: 11. This CDR3 is 18 amino acids long. The CDR3 sequence is CASSRSTGTGTNTGELFF. In DNA form, the CDR3 reads TGTGCCAGCTCGCGATCGACCGGGACAGGGACGAACACCGGGGAGCTGTTTTTT.

This clone showed up just a few times. The chain combines TRBV28 with TRBJ2-3; tentative D call: TRBD1 (6 bases). This CDR3 region has 12 residues. The V gene's germline CDR1 is MDHEN and CDR2 SYDVKM. V shed 3 bases and J shed 6 bases, with 7 bases lying between them. The CDR3 DNA sequence: TGTGCCAGCAGTTTCAGGGGCGATACGCAGTATTTT. Translation: CASSFRGDTQYF. Using reference TRBV28 and TRBJ2-3 for the parts outside the CDR3, the full variable domain is DVKVTQSSRYLVKRTGEKVFLECVQDMDHENMFWYRQDPGLGLRLIYFSYDVKMKEKGDIPEGYSVSREKKERFSLILESASTNQTSMYLCASSFRGDTQYFGPGTRLTVL.

This clone was seen a few times. The chain uses TRBV5-1 and TRBJ2-1, with 7 nucleotides matching TRBD1. The CDR3 contains 16 residues. J was trimmed by 0 bases and V by 7 bases; bases with no gene match: 10. The germline V gene has CDR1 SGHRS and CDR2 YFSETQ. The CDR3 bases are TGCGCCAGCCCGGTTGGGACAGCATACTCCTACAATGAGCAGTTCTTC. Translating gives CASPVGTAYSYNEQFF.

The chain uses TRBV11-2 and TRBJ2-3, with 7 bases matching TRBD1. CDR1 and CDR2 from the germline V gene are SGHAT and FQNNGV. J was trimmed by 3 bases and V by 0 bases; bases with no gene match: 6. The CDR3 loop spans 16 amino acids. The CDR3 here is CASSLDRQGGTDTQYF. As DNA, the CDR3 is TGTGCCAGCAGCTTAGATCGACAGGGCGGTACAGATACGCAGTATTTT.